Shown below are 29 T cell receptor beta chains from a single sample sequenced in a study of cytomegalovirus exposure and HLA in healthy donors. PCR amplification relied on 60 Vbeta primers (plus 13 Jbeta primers). Clones were read by immunoSEQ multiplex PCR, and TCRdb kept only the in-frame ones, dropping some. The table records roughly 73,000 clones, around three quarters of them present only once. Sequences were obtained from PBMCs. Receptor source: a man in his forties or fifties in good health and CMV-seronegative.

Notes on this clone: Germline is not matched at one junction end, which may reflect a read error. J is TRBJ1-2 and V is TRBV4-3, with 8 bases fitting TRBD1. This CDR3 has 15 residues. Germline CDR1 LGHNA, CDR2 YSLEER. CDR3 protein: CASSPAQGAGYGYIF. CDR3 sequence (DNA): TGCGCCAGCAGCCCTGCTCAGGGGGCAGGCTATGGCTACATCTTC.

The rearrangement uses TRBV6-5 and TRBJ2-5; no firm D call. CDR3 length equals 13 residues. Germline CDR1 MNHEY, CDR2 SVGAGI. V lost 2 bases and J lost 2, with 6 bases in between. CDR3 sequence reads: CASSYARQETQYF. DNA of the CDR3: TGTGCCAGCAGTTACGCCAGACAAGAGACCCAGTACTTC.

The chain links TRBV7-9 to TRBJ2-3; 10 positions match TRBD2. V gave up 1 base and J gave up 3 bases; unmatched junction bases: 4. The CDR3 spans 16 residues. Germline V gene lookup returns CDR1 SEHNR and CDR2 FQNEAQ (reference sequence). This CDR3 is CASSLVSGGATDTQYF. Written as DNA, the CDR3 is TGTGCCAGCAGCTTAGTGAGCGGGGGGGCAACAGATACGCAGTATTTT.

The rearrangement links TRBV18 to TRBJ1-5; TRBD1 matches at 10 bases. The germline CDR1 and CDR2 sequences are KGHSH and LQKENI. The V segment lost 5 bases and the J segment 6 bases; nucleotides outside the gene matches: 7. The CDR3 extends over 15 amino acids. CDR3: CASSTGQGSSQPQHF. Here the CDR3 DNA reads TGTGCCAGCTCAACGGGACAGGGGTCTTCTCAGCCCCAGCATTTT.

This clone was seen more than once but under ten times. The chain couples TRBV6-6 to TRBJ1-6; possibly TRBD1 for D (6 bases). Trimming removed 5 bases at V and 8 bases at J, with 10 bases between. The germline V gene encodes CDR1 MNHNY and CDR2 SVGAGI (reference sequence). The CDR3 runs 13 residues. The CDR3 spells CASSTGFDSPLHF. CDR3 bases: TGTGCCAGCAGTACAGGGTTTGATTCACCCCTCCACTTT.

This chain links TRBV5-8 with TRBJ2-1; 10 bases align to TRBD1. Trimming at V came to 4 bases and at J to 0 bases, leaving 4 bases not matched to a gene. The germline gives CDR1 SGHTS, CDR2 YDEGEE. The CDR3 is made up of 16 amino acids. CDR3 amino acids: CASSRDRGYSYNEQFF. The DNA of the CDR3 is TGTGCCAGCAGCCGGGACAGGGGCTACTCCTACAATGAGCAGTTCTTC.

CDR3 region: CASSAGTGTSGGTDTQYF. Written as DNA, the CDR3 is TGTGCCAGCAGCGCCGGGACAGGGACTAGCGGGGGCACAGATACGCAGTATTTT. This chain links TRBV11-3 with TRBJ2-3; 13 nucleotides agree with TRBD2. Per the germline V gene, CDR1 is SGHNT and CDR2 is YENEEA. The CDR3 consists of 18 residues. V shed 5 bases and J 1 base; nucleotides not matched to a gene: 9.

J is TRBJ2-5 and V is TRBV10-2, with 7 nucleotides matching TRBD1. CDR1 is WSHSY and CDR2 is SAAADI in the germline V gene. The CDR3 totals 12 residues. The V and J ends lost 6 bases and 4 bases, in that order; junction bases with no gene match: 2. CDR3 nucleotides: TGCGCCAGCAGCGGGGACAGAGAGACCCAGTACTTC. Amino acid sequence: CASSGDRETQYF.

The chain has TRBV4-2 and TRBJ2-7, with TRBD1 matching over 9 bases. The V gene end was trimmed by 2 bases and the J gene end by 5 bases; junction bases not matched to a gene: 10. The CDR3 covers 16 residues. In germline, CDR1 is LGHNA, CDR2 YNFKEQ. CDR3 residues: CASSQKQVQGADEQYF. DNA of the CDR3: TGTGCCAGCAGCCAAAAGCAGGTACAGGGGGCGGACGAGCAGTACTTC.

This clone has more than one count but fewer than ten. V and J are TRBV5-8 and TRBJ2-1; maybe TRBD1 (5 bases). Trimming removed 0 bases from V and 8 bases from J, with 15 bases in between. CDR1 is SGHTS and CDR2 is YDEGEE in the germline V gene. The CDR3 totals 15 residues. Here the CDR3 reads CASSLVGRKGDEQFF. The CDR3, as DNA: TGTGCCAGCAGCTTGGTAGGACGTAAAGGGGATGAGCAGTTCTTC.

This clone was found once. The V and J genes are TRBV27 and TRBJ2-7, with D maybe TRBD2 (5 bases). The CDR3 is 13 residues long. Germline V lookup: CDR1 MNHEY, CDR2 SMNVEV (reference sequence). V was shortened by 7 bases and J by 0 bases, with 10 bases between the two germline ends. CDR3 region: CASMRGSSYEQYF. CDR3 nucleotides: TGTGCCAGCATGAGAGGGAGCTCCTACGAGCAGTACTTC.

V usage is TRBV5-6 and J usage is TRBJ2-7; TRBD1 matches 8 bases. Losses at the gene ends were 5 bases for V and 3 bases for J; bases not matched to a gene: 13. The CDR3 extends over 16 amino acids. Germline-derived CDR1 and CDR2 are SGHDT and YYEEEE. The DNA of the CDR3 is TGTGCCAGCAGGCCCAGAACCAGGGGGCGGTTCTACGAGCAGTACTTC. Protein: CASRPRTRGRFYEQYF. The full variable domain, with the rest looked up from reference TRBV5-6 and TRBJ2-7, is DAGVTQSPTHLIKTRGQQVTLRCSPKSGHDTVSWYQQALGQGPQFIFQYYEEEERQRGNFPDRFSGHQFPNYSSELNVNALLLGDSALYLCASRPRTRGRFYEQYFGPGTRLTVT.

Comment on this clone: One end of the junction varies from germline; a read error may be responsible. The gene calls are TRBV7-9 and TRBJ2-7; TRBD2 agrees at 7 bases. Germline loops: CDR1 SEHNR, CDR2 FQNEAQ (reference sequence). CDR3 size: 14 residues. The CDR3 spells CSSSPRRGGSEQYF. Written as DNA, the CDR3 is TGTTCCAGCAGCCCCCGGAGGGGAGGGAGCGAGCAGTACTTC. Full variable domain (remainder filled in from reference TRBV7-9 and TRBJ2-7): DTGVSQNPRHKITKRGQNVTFRCDPISEHNRLYWYRQTLGQGPEFLTYFQNEAQLEKSRLLSDRFSAERPKGSFSTLEIQRTEQGDSAMYLCSSSPRRGGSEQYFGPGTRLTVT.

The gene calls are TRBV5-4 and TRBJ2-7; tentatively, D is TRBD1 (5 bases). V lost 5 bases to trimming and J lost 5 bases, with 14 bases between them. This CDR3 region has 13 residues. Germline CDR1 is SGHNT and CDR2 is YYREEE (reference sequence). The CDR3 DNA sequence: TGTGCCAGCAGGCAGCAGGGCGGCGACGAGCAGTACTTC. Residues: CASRQQGGDEQYF.

This clone appeared a single time. CDR3 coding DNA: TGCAGCGTAAAGGGGCCGAGTGAAGCTTTCTTT. Protein sequence: CSVKGPSEAFF. J is TRBJ1-1 and V is TRBV29-1; tentatively, D is TRBD1 (5 bases). Trimming took 6 bases from V and 7 from J, leaving 12 bases between them. The CDR3 totals 11 residues. Germline CDR1 is SQVTM and CDR2 is ANQGSEA. The complete variable domain, with remaining parts taken from reference TRBV29-1 and TRBJ1-1, reads SAVISQKPSRDICQRGTSLTIQCQVDSQVTMMFWYRQQPGQSLTLIATANQGSEATYESGFVIDKFPISRPNLTFSTLTVSNMSPEDSSIYLCSVKGPSEAFFGQGTRLTVV.

The chain carries TRBV10-2 and TRBJ2-5; D possibly corresponds to TRBD2 (7 bases). CDR1 WSHSY and CDR2 SAAADI come from the germline V gene. The CDR3 totals 15 residues. With 0 bases removed from V and 4 bases from J, the gap between germline ends came to 12 bases. CDR3 amino acids: CASSESGGAGETQYF. Here the CDR3 DNA reads TGCGCCAGCAGTGAGTCGGGGGGGGCTGGAGAGACCCAGTACTTC.

This clone was detected only a few times. The chain carries TRBV7-9 and TRBJ1-1; D gene ambiguous. Germline V lookup: CDR1 SEHNR, CDR2 FQNEAQ (reference sequence). There are 14 residues in the CDR3. The V and J ends lost 2 bases and 2 bases respectively, with 9 bases between them. CDR3 in amino acids: CASSLTLGNTEAFF. In nucleotides, the CDR3 is TGTGCCAGCAGCTTAACCCTAGGTAACACTGAAGCTTTCTTT.

V and J are TRBV6-6 and TRBJ1-4; D is undetermined. There are 11 residues in the CDR3. V was shortened by 5 bases and J by 11 bases, with 9 bases between the two germline ends. Per the germline V gene, CDR1 is MNHNY and CDR2 is SVGAGI (reference sequence). The CDR3: CASSIREKLFF. In DNA, the CDR3 is TGTGCCAGCAGTATTAGGGAGAAACTGTTTTTT.

This clone was recorded only once. This rearrangement joins TRBV7-9 to TRBJ2-5; possible D gene TRBD2, 7 bases. Trimming took 6 bases from V and 5 from J, leaving 16 bases between them. The CDR3 is made up of 14 amino acids. CDR1 and CDR2 from the germline V gene are SEHNR and FQNEAQ (reference sequence). The CDR3 DNA follows: TGTGCCAGCAGTCCCCCGGGGGGCCCCGAGACCCAGTACTTC. It encodes CASSPPGGPETQYF. Combining the CDR3 with reference TRBV7-9 and TRBJ2-5 gives the whole variable domain DTGVSQNPRHKITKRGQNVTFRCDPISEHNRLYWYRQTLGQGPEFLTYFQNEAQLEKSRLLSDRFSAERPKGSFSTLEIQRTEQGDSAMYLCASSPPGGPETQYFGPGTRLLVL.

The V call is TRBV7-2, the J call TRBJ2-1, with 15 bases that match TRBD2. The CDR3 length is 15 residues. The junction had 7 bases not matched to a gene; V was cut back by 1 base and J by 15 bases. Germline V gene sequence: CDR1 SGHTA, CDR2 FQGNSA. The CDR3 sequence is CASSLVLGLAGGPFF. The CDR3 coding sequence is TGTGCCAGCAGCTTAGTGCTTGGACTAGCGGGGGGGCCGTTCTTC.

CDR3 nucleotide sequence: TGTGCCAGCAGCTCAGGGACAGGGAGGAACACTGAAGCTTTCTTT. Its translation is CASSSGTGRNTEAFF. The V and J genes are TRBV21-1 and TRBJ1-1; no check of the table's D call, TRBD1, against the DNA was made. TRBV21-1 is classified as a pseudogene. The CDR3 has 15 residues.

The gene calls are TRBV4-1 and TRBJ2-3, with 16 bases matching TRBD2. This CDR3 spans 16 amino acids. With V trimmed by 4 bases and J by 9 bases, 7 bases remained unmatched. Germline V lookup: CDR1 MGHRA, CDR2 YSYEKL. CDR3 sequence reads: CASSPTGTSGGGTQYF. The CDR3 DNA follows: TGCGCCAGCAGCCCAACAGGGACTAGCGGGGGGGGGACGCAGTATTTT.

In this sample, this clone turned up once. The chain is built from TRBV9 and TRBJ2-5, with 9 nucleotides matching TRBD2. The CDR3 covers 16 residues. V was clipped by 4 bases and J by 4 bases; unmatched bases: 11. Germline V gene sequence: CDR1 SGDLS, CDR2 YYNGEE. CDR3 residues: CASSPSGGGALETQYF. Here the CDR3 DNA reads TGTGCCAGCAGCCCCTCGGGCGGGGGGGCTCTAGAGACCCAGTACTTC. The complete variable domain, with remaining parts taken from reference TRBV9 and TRBJ2-5, reads DSGVTQTPKHLITATGQRVTLRCSPRSGDLSVYWYQQSLDQGLQFLIQYYNGEERAKGNILERFSAQQFPDLHSELNLSSLELGDSALYFCASSPSGGGALETQYFGPGTRLLVL.

V is TRBV19 and J is TRBJ1-1; D perhaps matches TRBD1 (6 bases). Germline V gives CDR1 LNHDA, CDR2 SQIVND (reference sequence). The CDR3 length is 16 residues. V was clipped by 7 bases and J by 0 bases, with 18 bases between them. The CDR3 loop is CASIPGGTGLNTEAFF. The CDR3 bases are TGTGCCAGTATTCCGGGGGGAACAGGGTTGAACACTGAAGCTTTCTTT.

This clone has only a few counts. The chain has TRBV29-1 and TRBJ2-5; 7 bases are shared with TRBD2. The J call is doubtful: the DNA matches TRBJ2-7 better. The CDR3 extends over 13 amino acids. The germline V gene has CDR1 SQVTM and CDR2 ANQGSEA. This chain's CDR3 is CSVGGDGSYEQYF. The CDR3 DNA follows: TGCAGCGTGGGGGGGGACGGTAGCTACGAGCAGTACTTC.

The rearrangement uses TRBV5-6 and TRBJ2-7, with 13 positions matching TRBD2. Per germline, CDR1 SGHDT and CDR2 YYEEEE. Trimming at V came to 3 bases and at J to 4 bases, leaving 7 bases not matched to a gene. The CDR3 is 16 residues long. In nucleotides, the CDR3 is TGTGCCAGCAGCTCCTTACTAGCGGGGGGGTGGTACGAGCAGTACTTC. Translated, it gives CASSSLLAGGWYEQYF.

The chain joins TRBV19 to TRBJ1-2, with 10 nucleotides matching TRBD1. Germline V lookup: CDR1 LNHDA, CDR2 SQIVND (reference sequence). The CDR3 covers 15 residues. J gave up 1 base and V 9 bases, and 8 bases lay outside the gene matches. CDR3 protein: CASGPGTGDNYGYTF. CDR3 nucleotides: TGTGCCAGCGGCCCCGGGACAGGGGATAACTATGGCTACACCTTC.

V is TRBV10-3 and J is TRBJ1-3; D is perhaps TRBD1 (5 bases). CDR3 size: 16 residues. The V gene lost 5 bases and the J gene lost 0 bases, with 14 bases spanning the gap. In germline, CDR1 is ENHRY, CDR2 SYGVKD. The CDR3 DNA follows: TGTGCCATCAGTTCGACAGCTCAATCCTCTGGAAACACCATATATTTT. Amino acids: CAISSTAQSSGNTIYF.

To note about this clone: Other DNA sequences from this sample encode an identical CDR3 as well. The V and J genes are TRBV10-2 and TRBJ1-2; 11 bases match TRBD1. Germline V gene data show CDR1 as WSHSY and CDR2 as SAAADI. The V segment lost 6 bases and the J segment 8 bases; nucleotides outside the gene matches: 5. This CDR3 spans 13 amino acids. The CDR3 spells CASRGQGVGGYTF. CDR3 bases: TGCGCCAGCAGGGGACAGGGGGTGGGGGGCTACACCTTC.